These 19 T cell receptor beta chains originate from one sample sequenced in a study of blood T cell repertoires in COVID-19. The table came from immunoSEQ multiplex PCR; TCRdb's copy has only in-frame clones and leaves some out. Altogether 81,000 or so clones are present, approximately 90% being singletons, with the ten largest covering more than 10%. Input material: peripheral blood. The receptors originated from a man in his 70s with active or convalescent COVID-19.

J is TRBJ2-3 and V is TRBV5-1; D remains unclear. Germline V gives CDR1 SGHRS, CDR2 YFSETQ. V gave up 4 bases and J gave up 5 bases, with 14 bases separating them. The length of the CDR3 is 14 residues. CDR3 DNA sequence: TGCGCCAGCAGCCCCTGGAGCCCACAAGATACGCAGTATTTT. Translation: CASSPWSPQDTQYF.

The count of this clone is one. The chain has TRBV27 and TRBJ1-1, with TRBD1 as a possible D gene (6 bases). The CDR3 has 15 residues. With 4 bases removed from V and 7 bases from J, the gap between germline ends came to 19 bases. Germline loops: CDR1 MNHEY, CDR2 SMNVEV (reference sequence). The CDR3 DNA is TGTGCCAGCAGTTCAATCTATACAGGGACCGGTGAAGCTTTCTTT. This encodes CASSSIYTGTGEAFF.

The chain uses TRBV6-5 and TRBJ1-3, with TRBD1 identical over 7 bases. The trim removed 5 bases at V and 0 bases at J, leaving 4 bases unmatched. There are 15 residues in the CDR3. CDR1 and CDR2 (germline): MNHEY, SVGAGI. The CDR3 region is CASSRGQNSGNTIYF. The CDR3, as DNA: TGTGCCAGCAGTAGGGGACAGAACTCTGGAAACACCATATATTTT.

This chain connects TRBV7-9 to TRBJ2-7, with D hard to call. CDR1 and CDR2 from the germline V gene are SEHNR and FQNEAQ (reference sequence). CDR3 size: 12 residues. Trimming removed 5 bases from V and 6 bases from J, with 11 bases in between. DNA of the CDR3: TGTGCCAGCAGCCCCCTGCGGCGCGAGCAGTACTTC. It translates to CASSPLRREQYF.

The rearrangement uses TRBV28 and TRBJ1-3, with 7 bases that match TRBD1. This CDR3 has 15 amino acids. Trimming at V came to 4 bases and at J to 11 bases, leaving 14 bases not matched to a gene. Germline V CDR1 and CDR2: MDHEN, SYDVKM. The CDR3 DNA sequence: TGTGCCAGCAGTTCCTCACAGGGGCCGCGATTGGCCATATATTTT. It yields the protein CASSSSQGPRLAIYF.

The chain couples TRBV5-1 to TRBJ1-1, with TRBD1 identical over 7 bases. There are 14 residues in the CDR3. With 4 bases clipped from V and 1 base from J, the junction kept 4 bases outside the gene matches. Germline loops: CDR1 SGHRS, CDR2 YFSETQ. The CDR3 DNA sequence: TGCGCCAGCAGCCGGGGGACAGCGAACACTGAAGCTTTCTTT. Its translation is CASSRGTANTEAFF. Supplemented by reference TRBV5-1 and TRBJ1-1, the full variable domain reads KAGVTQTPRYLIKTRGQQVTLSCSPISGHRSVSWYQQTPGQGLQFLFEYFSETQRNKGNFPGRFSGRQFSNSRSEMNVSTLELGDSALYLCASSRGTANTEAFFGQGTRLTVV.

The chain combines TRBV6-5 with TRBJ1-4; D uncertain. The germline V gene has CDR1 MNHEY and CDR2 SVGAGI. Trimming took off 6 bases at V and 0 bases at J, with 8 bases between the two ends. This CDR3 has 14 amino acids. As DNA, the CDR3 is TGTGCCAGCAGGCGGAGCACAACTAATGAAAAACTGTTTTTT. It encodes CASRRSTTNEKLFF.

Written as DNA, the CDR3 is TGTGCCAGCACTCAGAGCGGGGGGCGTTACAATGAGCAGTTCTTC. Residues: CASTQSGGRYNEQFF. The chain has TRBV28 and TRBJ2-1; 9 positions agree with TRBD2. V dropped 7 bases and J dropped 4; count of bases not matched to a gene: 8. CDR3 length equals 15 residues. Germline CDR1 and CDR2: MDHEN and SYDVKM.

The chain couples TRBV11-2 to TRBJ2-1; 10 positions match TRBD2. The germline CDR1 and CDR2 sequences are SGHAT and FQNNGV. This CDR3 is built from 19 residues. After removal of 1 base from V and 4 bases from J, the junction contained 13 bases not matched to a gene. The CDR3 sequence is CASSLGAPSGGLPYNEQFF. The CDR3, as DNA: TGTGCCAGCAGCTTAGGGGCCCCTAGCGGGGGCCTTCCTTACAATGAGCAGTTCTTC.

For this clone: The junction and the germline gene differ at one end; a read error may be behind it. V usage is TRBV6-5 and J usage is TRBJ2-5, with D perhaps TRBD2 (7 bases). The V gene's germline CDR1 is MNHEY and CDR2 SVGAGI. The CDR3 is 14 residues long. The CDR3 sequence: CAALRGGSTRGVNF. CDR3 bases: TGTGCCGCCTTGAGGGGGGGGTCGACCCGTGGGGTCAACTTC.

The chain carries TRBV6-2 or TRBV6-3 and TRBJ2-3, with D unclear. Germline lookup yields CDR1 MNHEY and CDR2 SVGEGT. The CDR3 totals 14 residues. Between the trimmed V and J ends, which lost 0 bases and 1 base, there was a span of 5 bases. This chain's CDR3 is CASSYSRGTDTQYF. DNA for the CDR3: TGTGCCAGCAGTTACTCGCGCGGCACAGATACGCAGTATTTT.

V and J are TRBV21-1 and TRBJ1-5; the table names TRBD1, a call not compared with the DNA. TRBV21-1 is tagged as a pseudogene. This CDR3 is 14 amino acids long. For the CDR3, the DNA is TGTGCCAGCAGCCCACGGGACAGCCCCAGGCCCCAGCATTTT. It translates to CASSPRDSPRPQHF.

The chain is built from TRBV18 and TRBJ1-2, with D perhaps matching TRBD1 (5 bases). The CDR3 spans 12 residues. The V gene's germline CDR1 is KGHSH and CDR2 LQKENI. Trimming pared 5 bases from V and 5 bases from J, leaving 9 bases between. The CDR3 coding sequence is TGTGCCAGCTCAAAACAGGAATATGGCTACACCTTC. It translates to CASSKQEYGYTF.

The chain uses TRBV6-6 and TRBJ1-1; 9 positions agree with TRBD1. With 5 bases clipped from V and 5 bases from J, the junction kept 9 bases outside the gene matches. The CDR3 is 15 amino acids. CDR1 and CDR2 from the germline V gene are MNHNY and SVGAGI (reference sequence). The CDR3 here is CASSPQQGAGTEAFF. In nucleotides, the CDR3 is TGTGCCAGCAGTCCCCAACAGGGGGCAGGGACTGAAGCTTTCTTT.

The chain joins TRBV5-4 to TRBJ2-1; D possibly corresponds to TRBD2 (6 bases). The V and J ends lost 3 bases and 5 bases respectively, with 12 bases between them. Germline loops: CDR1 SGHNT, CDR2 YYREEE (reference sequence). This CDR3 comprises 14 residues. CDR3 region: CASSSRAGNNEQFF. The DNA for the CDR3 is TGTGCCAGCAGCTCCCGCGCGGGGAACAATGAGCAGTTCTTC.

The CDR3 region is CASSQTSGDTDTQYF. CDR3 bases: TGTGCCAGCAGCCAAACTAGCGGGGACACAGATACGCAGTATTTT. The rearrangement uses TRBV5-4 and TRBJ2-3; TRBD2 aligns across 10 bases. This CDR3 comprises 15 residues. The germline gives CDR1 SGHNT, CDR2 YYREEE (reference sequence). J lost 2 bases, V lost 4 bases, and 4 bases had no gene match.

V and J are TRBV6-5 and TRBJ2-5; 7 positions agree with TRBD1. The germline V gene has CDR1 MNHEY and CDR2 SVGAGI. Germline trimming cut 2 bases from V and 3 bases from J; bases unmatched to any gene: 3. CDR3 size: 14 residues. CDR3 bases: TGTGCCAGCAGTTACCTTACAGGGGAAGAGACCCAGTACTTC. Translation: CASSYLTGEETQYF.

CDR3 residues: CASSFRGVRQPQHF. The CDR3 DNA reads TGTGCCAGCAGCTTCAGGGGAGTGAGGCAGCCCCAGCATTTT. The genes are TRBV5-8 and TRBJ1-5; maybe TRBD1 (6 bases). The CDR3 is 14 residues long. Per germline, CDR1 SGHTS and CDR2 YDEGEE. V shed 2 bases and J shed 7 bases, with 13 bases lying between them. Using reference TRBV5-8 and TRBJ1-5 for the parts outside the CDR3, the full variable domain is EAGVTQSPTHLIKTRGQQATLRCSPISGHTSVYWYQQALGLGLQFLLWYDEGEERNRGNFPPRFSGRQFPNYSSELNVNALELEDSALYLCASSFRGVRQPQHFGDGTRLSIL.

The chain joins TRBV7-7 to TRBJ2-6; 8 bases match TRBD1. V lost 5 bases to trimming and J lost 3 bases; unmatched junction nucleotides: 6. The germline CDR1 and CDR2 sequences are SSHAT and FNYEAQ (reference sequence). The CDR3 spans 16 residues. The CDR3 sequence: CASSRQGAGGANVLTF. CDR3 nucleotides: TGTGCCAGCAGCCGCCAGGGGGCTGGTGGGGCCAACGTCCTGACTTTC.